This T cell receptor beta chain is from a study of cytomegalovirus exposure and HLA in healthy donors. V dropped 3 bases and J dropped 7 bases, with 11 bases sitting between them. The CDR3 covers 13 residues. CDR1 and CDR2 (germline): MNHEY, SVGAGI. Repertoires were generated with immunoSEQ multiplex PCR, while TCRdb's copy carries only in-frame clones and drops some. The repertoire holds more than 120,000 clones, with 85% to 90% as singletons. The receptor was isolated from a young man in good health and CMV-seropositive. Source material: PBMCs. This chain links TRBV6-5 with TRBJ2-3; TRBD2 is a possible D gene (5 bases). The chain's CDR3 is CASSYPAVNTQYF. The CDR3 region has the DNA TGTGCCAGCAGTTATCCAGCGGTAAATACGCAGTATTTT.